The clone carrying this T cell receptor (beta chain) was detected a few times. The record originates from a study of blood T cell repertoires in COVID-19. Only in-frame clones appear in the TCRdb table, and some are missing; sequencing was by immunoSEQ multiplex PCR. The profile covers over 12,000 clones, with 70% to 90% appearing a single time and roughly a sixth taken by the ten largest. This TCR derives from a human donor in a cohort sampled during active COVID-19. The sequenced sample consisted of peripheral blood.

The CDR3 here is CAWSGWRAIAELGNSPLHF. In nucleotides, the CDR3 is TGTGCCTGGAGTGGGTGGAGGGCCATAGCCGAACTCGGGAATTCACCCCTCCACTTT. This chain links TRBV30 with TRBJ1-6; D ambiguous. CDR1 and CDR2 (germline): GTSNPN, SVGIG (reference sequence). The CDR3 covers 19 residues. Trimming left V 1 base short and J 7 bases short, with 26 bases between.